The next 6 T cell receptor beta chains were all read from a single sample in a study of vaccination effects on CD4 cells after COVID-19. When less than 13 days of culture had elapsed, CD4+ T cells were isolated. Participants were vaccinated with two doses of either the BNT162b2 or mRNA-1273 vaccine. Using immunoSEQ multiplex PCR, the repertoire was profiled, and TCRdb retains in-frame clones only, with some absent. In the table there are about 40,000 clones, around two thirds of which are singletons. Antigens for these TCRs are unknown. Sample: CD4+ T cells from PBMCs cultured without peptide, taken after COVID-19 vaccination. These receptors were collected from a human donor who received a COVID-19 vaccine.

This clone was seen more than once but under ten times. This chain uses TRBV4-1 with TRBJ1-5; weak D call: TRBD1 (6 bases). Germline V CDR1 and CDR2: MGHRA, YSYEKL. The length of the CDR3 is 18 residues. V was trimmed by 1 base and J by 3 bases, leaving 19 bases between them. CDR3 sequence (DNA): TGCGCCAGCAGCCAAGGAAGTTGGGGGCGGAGAACCAATCAGCCCCAGCATTTT. It yields the protein CASSQGSWGRRTNQPQHF.

The rearrangement links TRBV5-4 to TRBJ2-7; 7 bases fit TRBD2. The CDR3 sequence is 14 residues long. Looked up from germline, CDR1 is SGHNT and CDR2 is YYREEE (reference sequence). Germline trimming cut 1 base from V and 0 bases from J; bases unmatched to any gene: 1. The CDR3 sequence is CASSLTSDSYEQYF. CDR3 sequence (DNA): TGTGCCAGCAGCTTGACTAGCGACTCCTACGAGCAGTACTTC.

This chain connects TRBV6-1 to TRBJ1-6, with 10 bases lining up with TRBD1. The CDR3 consists of 16 residues. The trim removed 2 bases at V and 8 bases at J, leaving 6 bases unmatched. Germline CDR1 is MNHNS and CDR2 is SASEGT. In DNA form, the CDR3 reads TGTGCCAGCAGTGAACAGCCGGGACAGGGGTATTCACCCCTCCACTTT. Residues: CASSEQPGQGYSPLHF.

This clone is termed medium-sized. CDR3: CASSPSGLGEQYF. The CDR3 bases are TGTGCCAGCAGTCCTAGCGGGCTGGGTGAGCAGTACTTC. This sequence joins TRBV12-3 or TRBV12-4 and TRBJ2-7; TRBD2 agrees at 8 bases. V shed 5 bases and J 7 bases; nucleotides not matched to a gene: 7. This CDR3 region has 13 residues.

The chain has TRBV6-5 and TRBJ2-3; 7 positions match TRBD2. The length of the CDR3 is 16 residues. Germline-derived CDR1 and CDR2 are MNHEY and SVGAGI. V dropped 3 bases and J dropped 3; count of bases not matched to a gene: 9. Here the CDR3 reads CASSYAFQAGTDTQYF. The CDR3, as DNA: TGTGCCAGCAGTTATGCGTTCCAAGCGGGAACAGATACGCAGTATTTT.

The chain couples TRBV5-1 to TRBJ2-1; TRBD2 might be the D (5 bases). V lost 5 bases and J 2 bases, leaving 14 bases between the germline ends. The CDR3 covers 15 residues. CDR1 and CDR2 from the germline V gene are SGHRS and YFSETQ. The CDR3 sequence: CASSSPSGAYNEQFF. For the CDR3, the DNA is TGCGCCAGCAGTTCCCCGAGCGGAGCCTACAATGAGCAGTTCTTC.